The clone carrying this T cell receptor (beta chain) was seen a handful of times. These data are taken from a study of regulatory T cells in long-lasting Graves disease. Time point described: newly diagnosed GD, antithyroid drugs for less than 3 months. Extracted RNA from PBMCs served as the source of the TCR library. Arm-PCR of CDR3 regions and iRepertoire HTBI primers were the basis on which TCR beta libraries were built. In the source study's methods: From all samples, identification returned over 13 TRBJ and just over 60 TRBV segments. TCRdb reprocessed the multiplex PCR reads via MiXCR and lists one record per CDR3 protein. The V and J calls, along with clone size, are taken from TCRdb and not from the paper's own processing. In the table there are around 500,000 distinct CDR3 sequences, around 13% of which are singletons. These data were also reused for a study on T cells in Graves' hyperthyroidism and ophthalmopathy. That study adds: The majority of expanded thyroid clonotypes above 0.001 also appeared in blood.

The clonotype comes from a woman aged 25-40 years with Graves disease. This material consisted of peripheral blood mononuclear cells (PBMCs), taken at new diagnosis, from a patient treated with antithyroid drugs.

DNA of the CDR3: TGTGCCAGCAGCTTCTACGCCCAGGCCGATGAGCAGTTCTTC. This gives the protein CASSFYAQADEQFF. The chain uses TRBV7-9 and TRBJ2-1; no definite D call. This CDR3 comprises 14 residues. V lost 3 bases and J 8 bases, leaving 14 bases between the germline ends. The V gene's germline CDR1 is SEHNR and CDR2 FQNEAQ (reference sequence).